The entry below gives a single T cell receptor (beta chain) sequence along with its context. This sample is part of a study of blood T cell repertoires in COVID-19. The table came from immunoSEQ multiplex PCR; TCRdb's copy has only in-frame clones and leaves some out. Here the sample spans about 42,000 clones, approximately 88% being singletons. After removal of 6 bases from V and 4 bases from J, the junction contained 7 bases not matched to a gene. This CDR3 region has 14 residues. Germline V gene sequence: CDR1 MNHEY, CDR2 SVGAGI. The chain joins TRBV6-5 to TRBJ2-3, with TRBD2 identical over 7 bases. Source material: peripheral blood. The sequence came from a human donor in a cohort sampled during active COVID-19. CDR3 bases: TGTGCCAGCAGAAGACTAGCTGGGGCAGATACGCAGTATTTT. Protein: CASRRLAGADTQYF.